A single sample gave rise to the 12 T cell receptor beta chains below, sequenced in a study of Graves' ophthalmopathy and Graves' hyperthyroidism. Scientists amplified the TCR beta CDR3 regions from RNA transcripts. Second-round multiplex PCR came after first-round RT-PCR with HTBI primers. MiXCR, run by TCRdb on the multiplex PCR reads, gives a single entry per CDR3 protein. The profile shows some 160,000 distinct CDR3 sequences, about two fifths of them singletons. The source material was peripheral blood. These receptors came from a man younger than 40 with Graves' ophthalmopathy.

The V and J genes are TRBV11-3 and TRBJ1-2, with D perhaps matching TRBD1 (5 bases). Germline loops: CDR1 SGHNT, CDR2 YENEEA. Trimming removed 5 bases from V and 2 bases from J, with 15 bases in between. The CDR3 length is 15 residues. CDR3 sequence (DNA): TGTGCCAGCAGCCTTACTGGGGCAGGGAACTATGGCTACACCTTC. Its translation: CASSLTGAGNYGYTF.

This rearrangement joins TRBV12-3 or TRBV12-4 to TRBJ1-1; D not resolved. The V gene lost 8 bases and the J gene lost 4 bases, with 8 bases spanning the gap. This CDR3 has 11 amino acids. In DNA, the CDR3 is TGTGCCAGCCTCACGGGCACTGAAGCTTTCTTT. Translating gives CASLTGTEAFF.

This clonotype was counted ten times or more. V usage is TRBV7-9 and J usage is TRBJ2-7, with 13 bases aligning to TRBD2. Germline-derived CDR1 and CDR2 are SEHNR and FQNEAQ (reference sequence). CDR3 length: 14 amino acids. The ends lost 5 bases at V and 5 bases at J; junction bases unmatched: 3. CDR3 bases: TGTGCCAGCAGCATTACTAGCGGGAGGGACGAGCAGTACTTC. Its protein is CASSITSGRDEQYF.

The chain uses TRBV12-3 or TRBV12-4 and TRBJ1-2, with D maybe TRBD1 (5 bases). The length of the CDR3 is 13 residues. V was shortened by 2 bases and J by 8 bases, with 12 bases between the two germline ends. CDR3 region: CASSLKGTQGYTF. CDR3 coding DNA: TGTGCCAGCAGTTTAAAGGGGACGCAAGGCTACACCTTC.

This clonotype was counted ten times or more. V usage is TRBV6-5 and J usage is TRBJ1-2; D unresolved. Trimming removed 7 bases at V and 0 bases at J, with 12 bases between. The length of the CDR3 is 14 residues. Germline V gene data show CDR1 as MNHEY and CDR2 as SVGAGI. The CDR3 protein is CASTGSRANYGYTF. CDR3 nucleotide sequence: TGTGCCAGCACCGGATCTCGGGCTAACTATGGCTACACCTTC.

This clonotype was recorded at least ten times. V gene TRBV27 combines with J gene TRBJ2-2, with 13 nucleotides matching TRBD2. Looked up from germline, CDR1 is MNHEY and CDR2 is SMNVEV (reference sequence). V lost 3 bases to trimming and J lost 3 bases; unmatched junction nucleotides: 16. The length of the CDR3 is 21 residues. CDR3 residues: CASSFKAGLAGSVAYTGELFF. CDR3 nucleotides: TGTGCCAGCAGTTTTAAAGCGGGACTAGCGGGATCGGTAGCGTACACCGGGGAGCTGTTTTTT.

There are many counts of this clonotype. V and J are TRBV10-3 and TRBJ2-7, with D perhaps being TRBD1 or TRBD2 (6 bases each). Germline V gene data show CDR1 as ENHRY and CDR2 as SYGVKD. The CDR3 totals 14 residues. V was shortened by 2 bases and J by 5 bases, with 13 bases between the two germline ends. The CDR3 nucleotides are TGTGCCATCAGTGAGAGTAGGGGGGCGGACGAGCAGTACTTC. Protein: CAISESRGADEQYF.

This clonotype was detected ten times or more. The chain couples TRBV20-1 to TRBJ2-7; a weak D match, TRBD1 (6 bases). Trimming shortened V by 4 bases and J by 4 bases, and 17 bases separated the two germline ends. The CDR3 sequence is 14 residues long. Germline lookup yields CDR1 DFQATT and CDR2 SNEGSKA (reference sequence). CDR3 sequence: CSATPSGQIYEQYF. In DNA form, the CDR3 reads TGCAGTGCTACCCCATCCGGACAGATATACGAGCAGTACTTC.

In this sample, this clonotype turned up many times. The chain links TRBV15 to TRBJ2-7, with 8 bases aligning to TRBD1. CDR3 length: 17 residues. Germline trimming cut 0 bases from V and 2 bases from J; bases unmatched to any gene: 9. Germline-derived CDR1 and CDR2 are LNHNV and YYDKDF (reference sequence). CDR3 protein: CATSRDLLGQGAYEQYF. CDR3 bases: TGTGCCACCAGCAGAGACCTCCTCGGACAGGGCGCCTACGAGCAGTACTTC.

This clonotype was picked up one time. This chain joins TRBV2 and TRBJ1-5; TRBD1 matches at 7 bases. Trimming cost V 6 bases and J 1 base; bases outside gene matches: 15. In germline, CDR1 is SNHLY, CDR2 FYNNEI. This CDR3 region has 18 residues. The CDR3 region has the DNA TGTGCCAGCAGCCGGGCAGCGGACAGGCGATTCAGCAATCAGCCCCAGCATTTT. Amino acids: CASSRAADRRFSNQPQHF.

The chain couples TRBV4-2 to TRBJ1-6; D is unresolved. V gave up 0 bases and J gave up 6 bases, with 6 bases separating them. CDR1 and CDR2 (germline): LGHNA, YNFKEQ. This CDR3 has 14 amino acids. This CDR3 reads CASSQEGANSPLHF. In DNA, the CDR3 is TGTGCCAGCAGCCAAGAGGGCGCTAATTCACCCCTCCACTTT.

This clonotype was found many times. This sequence joins TRBV7-2 and TRBJ2-5; a weak D match, TRBD2 (6 bases). Germline V gene lookup returns CDR1 SGHTA and CDR2 FQGNSA. Trimming took 1 base from V and 4 from J, leaving 16 bases between them. This CDR3 contains 16 residues. Here the CDR3 reads CASSLVARGRRETQYF. The CDR3 DNA reads as TGTGCCAGCAGCTTAGTAGCGCGGGGCCGGAGAGAGACCCAGTACTTC.